This is a list of T cell receptor beta chains from one sample in a study of blood T cell repertoires in COVID-19. Profiling relied on immunoSEQ multiplex PCR, and the TCRdb table lists in-frame clones only, not all of them. Of fewer than 200,000 clones detected, about four fifths appear once; the ten largest clones hold roughly 7.7%. The specimen sequenced was peripheral blood. These receptors all stem from a man aged 40-49 years who had recovered from COVID-19. Each CDR3 is given without its conserved first and last residue. Each record gives: J gene, V gene, clone size, CDR3 protein. Part of the rows lack a size; the others show once, few, many or a class for expanded clones.

>TRBJ2-5|TRBV5-4|NA
ASSPGERETQY
>TRBJ2-5|TRBV9|NA
ASSASARVQETQY
>TRBJ2-1|TRBV9|NA
ASSDSGTGGSFEQF
>TRBJ1-1|TRBV5-6|NA
ASSQGLGTEAF
>TRBJ1-2|TRBV29-1|NA
SVGAGTHGYT
>TRBJ1-1|TRBV19|NA
ASRRQGGNTEAF
>TRBJ1-3|TRBV30|NA
AREGGLSGNTIY
>TRBJ2-2|TRBV11-3|NA
ASSLAGTGELF
>TRBJ2-7|TRBV11-3|NA
ASSFNENSYEQY
>TRBJ2-4|TRBV10-1|NA
AHQWRGTGGVKNIQY
>TRBJ1-1|TRBV7-9|once
ASSATQGLTEAF
>TRBJ1-6|TRBV7-2|NA
ASSPVAAGNSPLH
>TRBJ2-1|TRBV15|NA
ATSQLAGAGNEQF
>TRBJ1-5|TRBV6-5|NA
ASRQYSNQPQH
>TRBJ2-4|TRBV28|NA
ASRQIGTSGYY
>TRBJ2-7|TRBV11-3|NA
ASSSNTGLAGEQY
>TRBJ2-7|TRBV11-1|NA
ASSLAQGAIYEQY
>TRBJ2-1|TRBV7-9|NA
ASSLASTGSNEQF
>TRBJ1-4|TRBV7-9|NA
ASSLQGASNEKLF
>TRBJ1-1|TRBV5-8|NA
ASSLVLAAF
>TRBJ2-5|TRBV19|NA
TSSRRQGSGETQY
>TRBJ2-7|TRBV4-3|few
ASSQDNDWFYEQY
>TRBJ1-5|TRBV30|NA
AWSRTDSNQPQH
>TRBJ2-5|TRBV7-2|NA
ASSLVGGQETQY
>TRBJ1-5|TRBV4-3|NA
ASSQDGAIGRAQH
>TRBJ2-3|TRBV18|NA
ASSPPTGEDTQY
>TRBJ2-7|TRBV3-1/TRBV3-2|NA
ASSSRTGGSYEQY
>TRBJ2-1|TRBV7-2|NA
ASSSRGLSNEQF